This T cell receptor (beta chain) emerged from a study of shared clonotypes between healthy human individuals. Study-level points and caveats: Generally, naive subsets (rather than memory subsets) showed larger estimated richness.

The V end lost 0 bases, the J end lost 11 bases, and 11 bases lay between the germline ends. CDR1 SGHDT and CDR2 YYEEEE come from the germline V gene. This CDR3 is built from 12 residues. A word on this clone: The antigen is unknown.

Both subsets, CD45RA+ naive and CD45RA-negative memory, were split from the CD4+ cells. For each subset, genomic DNA was distributed in equal portions over several immunoSEQ plates. The method was immunoSEQ multiplex PCR; TCRdb's version includes in-frame clones alone and lacks a portion of them. Altogether roughly 2.2 million clones are present, under 95% being singletons, with the ten largest covering around 0.38%. Sequencing was performed on naive CD4+ T cells from PBMCs. Subset given: CD45RA+ positively selected. The rearrangement links TRBV5-6 to TRBJ1-1; D not certain. This receptor was identified in a young man in good health. Some clones in this sample may be carry-over from other donors' samples. CDR3 region: CASSLGRGYAFF. The CDR3 DNA reads TGTGCCAGCAGCTTGGGTCGAGGGTATGCTTTCTTT.